The 18 T cell receptor beta chains given below trace back to one sample, sequenced in a study of metastatic and nonmetastatic thyroid tumors. None of the patients had undergone any treatment ahead of thyroid surgery. TCRdb used MiXCR to call clones anew from the PCR reads. The sample has over 25,000 clones, 15% to 20% seen once. Sequenced: blood. These receptors all stem from a female donor with papillary thyroid cancer or a benign thyroid nodule (not recorded which). Some clones in this sample may be carry-over from other donors' samples.

The table lists this clone with many counts. This may come from a read error, since a much larger clone is one base off. The rearrangement uses TRBV19 and TRBJ2-1, with a possible D match to TRBD2 (7 bases). Germline V lookup: CDR1 LNHDA, CDR2 SQIVND (reference sequence). Trimming cost V 5 bases and J 7 bases, with 15 bases left between them. The CDR3 runs 14 residues. The CDR3 region is CASSGGAGRNEQFF. The DNA for the CDR3 is TGTGCCAGTAGTGGGGGGGCCGGGCGGAATGAGCAGTTCTTC.

The sample holds many counts of this clone. The chain uses TRBV12-3 or TRBV12-4 and TRBJ2-1; perhaps D is TRBD1 or TRBD2 (5 bases each). The CDR3 spans 14 residues. Trimming stripped 6 bases from V and 6 bases from J, with 15 bases between. The CDR3 region is CASRVPGPVNEQFF. The CDR3 DNA follows: TGTGCCAGCAGAGTCCCGGGACCCGTCAATGAGCAGTTCTTC.

The chain combines TRBV25-1 with TRBJ2-7, with D unclear. Germline V CDR1 and CDR2: MGHDK, SYGVNS. The V end was cut by 3 bases, the J end by 0 bases, with 6 bases between. The CDR3 is 13 amino acids. The CDR3 nucleotides read TGTGCCAGCAGTGATCCTGTCTCCTACGAGCAGTACTTC. Protein product: CASSDPVSYEQYF.

This clone was counted at least ten times. This rearrangement joins TRBV5-1 to TRBJ1-3, with a possible D match to TRBD1 (6 bases). The CDR3 extends over 15 amino acids. The V gene's germline CDR1 is SGHRS and CDR2 YFSETQ. V was shortened by 4 bases and J by 3 bases, with 14 bases between the two germline ends. CDR3 region: CASSPGEAYGNTIYF. In nucleotides, the CDR3 is TGCGCCAGCAGCCCAGGGGAGGCGTATGGAAACACCATATATTTT.

This chain joins TRBV6-6 and TRBJ2-7, with TRBD1 as a possible D gene (5 bases). The CDR3 has 15 residues. Germline-derived CDR1 and CDR2 are MNHNY and SVGAGI (reference sequence). V was pared by 2 bases and J by 1 base, with 12 bases between. This CDR3 reads CASSYEQGVSYEQYF. CDR3 nucleotides: TGTGCCAGCAGTTACGAGCAGGGTGTGTCCTACGAGCAGTACTTC.

This clone appeared many times. CDR3 residues: CASMLGQAITGELFF. The DNA for the CDR3 is TGCGCCAGCATGCTCGGACAGGCGATCACCGGGGAGCTGTTTTTT. The chain couples TRBV5-1 to TRBJ2-2; TRBD1 aligns across 7 bases. V shed 6 bases, J shed 4 bases, and the junction held 9 bases outside the gene matches. Germline V lookup: CDR1 SGHRS, CDR2 YFSETQ. This CDR3 region has 15 residues.

This clone was picked up a small number of times. The chain joins TRBV28 to TRBJ2-1; tentatively, D is TRBD1 (5 bases). Germline V lookup: CDR1 MDHEN, CDR2 SYDVKM. The CDR3 loop spans 15 amino acids. The V and J ends lost 3 bases and 0 bases respectively, with 9 bases between them. The CDR3, as DNA: TGTGCCAGCAGTTTTGACAGCAGCTCCTACAATGAGCAGTTCTTC. Protein product: CASSFDSSSYNEQFF.

Relative to its sample, this clone is medium-sized. This chain uses TRBV5-1 with TRBJ1-6, with TRBD1 identical over 8 bases. The CDR3 has 14 residues. Per germline, CDR1 SGHRS and CDR2 YFSETQ. Germline trimming cut 5 bases from V and 9 bases from J; bases unmatched to any gene: 7. The chain's CDR3 is CASSPGQGFSPLHF. Here the CDR3 DNA reads TGCGCCAGCAGTCCCGGACAGGGATTTTCACCCCTCCACTTT.

This clone showed up many times. The CDR3 sequence is CASRRQGAVNTEAFF. CDR3 nucleotide sequence: TGTGCCAGCAGACGACAGGGGGCGGTGAACACTGAAGCTTTCTTT. This chain connects TRBV6-1 to TRBJ1-1; 10 bases fit TRBD1. J lost 0 bases, V lost 6 bases, and 4 bases had no gene match. Germline values: CDR1 MNHNS, CDR2 SASEGT. The CDR3 extends over 15 amino acids.

This clone was counted many times. J is TRBJ2-7 and V is TRBV7-8; the match to TRBD2 covers 7 bases. This CDR3 spans 15 amino acids. Germline values: CDR1 SGHVS, CDR2 FQNEAQ. The ends lost 0 bases at V and 2 bases at J; junction bases unmatched: 4. CDR3 in DNA: TGTGCCAGCAGCTTAGCGCCGGGACTAACCTACGAGCAGTACTTC. Residues: CASSLAPGLTYEQYF.

This clone was seen repeatedly, ten times or more. V and J are TRBV30 and TRBJ2-3; TRBD2 is a possible D gene (6 bases). Germline V gives CDR1 GTSNPN, CDR2 SVGIG (reference sequence). V was cut by 1 base and J by 5 bases, with 19 bases left in between. There are 16 residues in the CDR3. The CDR3 reads CAWSAPGAVEGDTQYF. The DNA of the CDR3 is TGTGCCTGGAGTGCACCGGGAGCGGTCGAGGGAGATACGCAGTATTTT.

The V gene is TRBV6-1, the J gene TRBJ2-7, with TRBD2 matching over 7 bases. Trimming took 0 bases from V and 6 from J; bases not matched to a gene: 5. This CDR3 region has 14 residues. From germline, CDR1 is MNHNS and CDR2 SASEGT. CDR3 residues: CASSEASGVSEQYF. The CDR3 nucleotides are TGTGCCAGCAGTGAAGCGAGCGGGGTCTCCGAGCAGTACTTC.

This clone appeared a few times. The chain employs TRBV27 and TRBJ1-2, with a tentative D call TRBD1 (5 bases). V was cut by 2 bases and J by 8 bases, with 15 bases left in between. CDR1 and CDR2 from the germline V gene are MNHEY and SMNVEV (reference sequence). This CDR3 has 14 amino acids. CDR3 bases: TGTGCCAGCAGTTTAGGTGTGGCGGGGCCCGGCTACACCTTC. It is translated as CASSLGVAGPGYTF.

The V gene is TRBV5-1, the J gene TRBJ2-7; D is ambiguous. Germline CDR1 reads SGHRS; CDR2 reads YFSETQ. This CDR3 has 14 residues. The ends were cut back, 0 bases at V and 0 bases at J, with 7 bases in the middle. In DNA, the CDR3 is TGCGCCAGCAGCTTGGAATGGGGCTCCTACGAGCAGTACTTC. This sequence encodes CASSLEWGSYEQYF.

The chain links TRBV4-1 to TRBJ2-1; 9 positions agree with TRBD2. The CDR3 length is 15 residues. Germline lookup yields CDR1 MGHRA and CDR2 YSYEKL. V shed 4 bases and J 6 bases; nucleotides not matched to a gene: 7. The DNA of the CDR3 is TGCGCCAGCAGCCTAGTAGCGGGAGTCGGCAATGAGCAGTTCTTC. Its translation: CASSLVAGVGNEQFF.

This clone was seen a handful of times. V is TRBV27 and J is TRBJ1-2, with D possibly matching TRBD1 (5 bases). Germline V CDR1 and CDR2: MNHEY, SMNVEV (reference sequence). V lost 8 bases and J 3 bases, leaving 16 bases between the germline ends. The CDR3 runs 14 residues. CDR3 DNA: TGTGCCAGCCACCCTCTCGGGACGGACTATGGCTACACCTTC. This sequence encodes CASHPLGTDYGYTF.

This clone was detected ten times or more. The gene calls are TRBV4-2 and TRBJ1-1; D gene uncertain. Germline V CDR1 and CDR2: LGHNA, YNFKEQ. There are 14 residues in the CDR3. The V end was cut by 2 bases, the J end by 1 base, with 8 bases between. The CDR3, as DNA: TGTGCCAGCAGCCAATCCGGGGAGAACACTGAAGCTTTCTTT. Residues: CASSQSGENTEAFF.

In this sample, this clone turned up many times. V and J are TRBV6-1 and TRBJ1-1; D is unclear. Germline CDR1 is MNHNS and CDR2 is SASEGT. V was pared by 8 bases and J by 0 bases, with 13 bases between. This CDR3 region has 14 residues. The CDR3 DNA sequence: TGTGCCAGCGTTAAAGGGCGGGTGAACACTGAAGCTTTCTTT. As protein: CASVKGRVNTEAFF.